The 5 T cell receptor beta chains in this list originate from one sample, sequenced in a study of blood T cell repertoires in COVID-19. Profiled with immunoSEQ multiplex PCR; TCRdb holds only in-frame clones, not every one. This table has about 120,000 clones, about 79% appearing once. Sequencing used peripheral blood. The receptors here all came from a woman aged 65 to 85 with acute or convalescent COVID-19.

V usage is TRBV6-2 or TRBV6-3 and J usage is TRBJ2-7; 7 nucleotides align to TRBD1. The CDR3 consists of 13 residues. The germline gives CDR1 MNHEY, CDR2 SVGEGT. V trimming: 6 bases; J trimming: 5 bases; junction bases outside the gene matches: 7. DNA for the CDR3: TGTGCCAGCAGCTTTGACAGGGTTAACGAGCAGTACGTC. Protein product: CASSFDRVNEQYV.

The V call is TRBV3-1 (or the pseudogene TRBV3-2), the J call TRBJ2-1, with 13 bases matching TRBD2. This CDR3 is 16 amino acids long. The germline CDR1 and CDR2 sequences are LGHDT and YNNKEL (reference sequence). Losses at the gene ends were 0 bases for V and 5 bases for J; bases not matched to a gene: 1. CDR3 sequence (DNA): TGTGCCAGCAGCCAAGAGGGACTAGCGGGAAACAATGAGCAGTTCTTC. It is translated as CASSQEGLAGNNEQFF.

The chain carries TRBV29-1 and TRBJ1-2, with 7 nucleotides matching TRBD1. The CDR3 is 14 amino acids. V was pared by 6 bases and J by 4 bases, with 11 bases of the junction left unmatched. CDR1 is SQVTM, CDR2 ANQGSEA, per germline. CDR3: CSVAEGRGLYGYTF. In DNA, the CDR3 is TGCAGCGTAGCTGAGGGTAGGGGGCTCTATGGCTACACCTTC.

This sequence joins TRBV3-1 (or the pseudogene TRBV3-2) and TRBJ1-3; D is perhaps TRBD1 (6 bases). V lost 1 base, J lost 0 bases, and 7 bases lay in between. The CDR3 covers 15 residues. Germline V gene lookup returns CDR1 LGHDT and CDR2 YNNKEL (reference sequence). The CDR3 DNA reads as TGTGCCAGCAGCCAAGGGACAGTCTCTGGAAACACCATATATTTT. It encodes CASSQGTVSGNTIYF.

The chain recombines TRBV11-3 with TRBJ2-3, with TRBD1 as a possible D gene (5 bases). V was pared by 2 bases and J by 5 bases, with 14 bases between. The CDR3 is 15 residues long. The germline V gene has CDR1 SGHNT and CDR2 YENEEA. CDR3 amino acids: CASSLSAGPGDTQYF. The CDR3 DNA reads as TGTGCCAGCAGCTTATCGGCAGGGCCCGGAGATACGCAGTATTTT.